Below, 7 T cell receptor beta chains from the same sample are listed, as sequenced in a study of response to subunit inactivated influenza vaccine. TCRdb re-analysed the RT-PCR reads in MiXCR, keeping a single row per CDR3 protein. The data show 550,000 to 650,000 distinct CDR3 sequences, approximately 10% seen once. Sample: PBMCs from blood, taken on the day of vaccination. These receptor sequences come from a man aged 45-65 years who received an inactivated influenza vaccine.

This clonotype was seen ten or more times. The rearrangement links TRBV20-1 to TRBJ2-7; 7 bases line up with TRBD2. Germline CDR1 reads DFQATT; CDR2 reads SNEGSKA (reference sequence). The V segment lost 4 bases and the J segment 2 bases; nucleotides outside the gene matches: 8. The CDR3 totals 14 residues. CDR3 nucleotides: TGCAGTGCTATTTTCAGGACTAGGGCCTACGAGCAGTACTTC. Translation: CSAIFRTRAYEQYF.

This clonotype was found a few times. The rearrangement joins TRBV18 to TRBJ2-1; 9 positions match TRBD1. The CDR3 extends over 16 amino acids. Germline assignment: CDR1 KGHSH and CDR2 LQKENI. V trimming: 0 bases; J trimming: 2 bases; junction bases outside the gene matches: 2. The CDR3 DNA is TGTGCCAGCTCACCACCCGGGACAGGGACCTACAATGAGCAGTTCTTC. Amino acids: CASSPPGTGTYNEQFF. The entire variable domain, with the rest obtained from reference TRBV18 and TRBJ2-1, is as follows: NAGVMQNPRHLVRRRGQEARLRCSPMKGHSHVYWYRQLPEEGLKFMVYLQKENIIDESGMPKERFSAEFPKEGPSILRIQQVVRGDSAAYFCASSPPGTGTYNEQFFGPGTRLTVL.

This clonotype has a handful of counts. The rearrangement joins TRBV29-1 to TRBJ2-5; 7 nucleotides line up with TRBD2. The ends lost 7 bases at V and 1 base at J; junction bases unmatched: 6. The germline gives CDR1 SQVTM, CDR2 ANQGSEA. The CDR3 totals 13 residues. DNA of the CDR3: TGCAGCGCCAGCGGGGTCCTCCAAGAGACCCAGTACTTC. Protein product: CSASGVLQETQYF.

J is TRBJ1-6 and V is TRBV6-6; no firm D call. Trimming pared 8 bases from V and 5 bases from J, leaving 10 bases between. The CDR3 extends over 13 amino acids. Germline V gives CDR1 MNHNY, CDR2 SVGAGI (reference sequence). The CDR3 sequence is CASAATDNSPLHF. The CDR3 nucleotides read TGTGCCAGCGCAGCTACCGATAATTCACCCCTCCACTTT.

This clonotype was detected only a few times. The chain joins TRBV20-1 to TRBJ2-7; D is undetermined. CDR3 length: 14 amino acids. Looked up from germline, CDR1 is DFQATT and CDR2 is SNEGSKA (reference sequence). Trimming took 5 bases from V and 1 from J, leaving 15 bases between them. CDR3 region: CSAPPRRLSYEQYF. In nucleotides, the CDR3 is TGCAGTGCTCCGCCGCGACGCCTATCCTACGAGCAGTACTTC.

V and J are TRBV12-3 or TRBV12-4 and TRBJ1-2, with a possible D match to TRBD1 (6 bases). There are 15 residues in the CDR3. V lost 6 bases and J 4 bases, leaving 18 bases between the germline ends. CDR3 sequence (DNA): TGTGCCAGCAGCCCTGGTACCGGACAGTCCTATGGCTACACCTTC. Translation: CASSPGTGQSYGYTF.

The rearrangement uses TRBV7-8 and TRBJ2-5; 10 bases agree with TRBD2. This CDR3 is built from 15 residues. The germline gives CDR1 SGHVS, CDR2 FQNEAQ. Losses at the gene ends were 5 bases for V and 4 bases for J; bases not matched to a gene: 7. The CDR3 DNA reads TGTGCCAGCAGCACGACTAGCGGGTGGTTAGAGACCCAGTACTTC. It is translated as CASSTTSGWLETQYF.